These T cell receptor beta chains were read from a single sample in a study of T cell responses to AZD1222 COVID-19 vaccine. Only in-frame clones appear in the TCRdb table, and some are missing; sequencing was by immunoSEQ multiplex PCR. The repertoire includes 170,000 or so clones, more than 85% of them detected once, and 0.9% sits in the top ten. The sequences come from peripheral blood, collected on day 0 of AZD1222 vaccination. The receptor set was obtained from an adult in good health. The CDR3 runs from the conserved cysteine through the conserved F or W. A D gene is named only where the DNA matches it firmly. A clone size is listed for some rows: how often the clone was seen (once, few, many), or a class if it is expanded.

clone_size,d_call,j_call,v_call,cdr3_nt,cdr3_aa
NA,NA,TRBJ1-1,TRBV4-1,TGCGCCAGCAGCCAAGAAGATGCTATGAACACTGAAGCTTTCTTT,CASSQEDAMNTEAFF
NA,NA,TRBJ2-6,TRBV7-2,TGTGCCAGCAGCTCACAGGGTGGTGGGGCCAACGTCCTGACTTTC,CASSSQGGGANVLTF
NA,NA,TRBJ1-2,TRBV24-1,TGTGCCACCAGTGATTTGGAAGGGTACTATGGCTACACCTTC,CATSDLEGYYGYTF
NA,NA,TRBJ2-3,TRBV9,TGTGCCAGCAGCGTAGGCCCGCAGGGGGGAGGCACAGATACGCAGTATTTT,CASSVGPQGGGTDTQYF
NA,TRBD2,TRBJ2-5,TRBV28,TGTGCCAGCAGTTTGATAGCGGGGGCCATAGGTGACTTC,CASSLIAGAIGDF
NA,NA,TRBJ2-2,TRBV30,TGTGCCTGGAGCCAGGGGAGGGGGACCGGGGAGCTGTTTTTT,CAWSQGRGTGELFF
NA,NA,TRBJ2-7,TRBV4-2,TGTGCCAGCAGCCAAGCATCAGGGCGGGGTACCTACGAGCAGTACTTC,CASSQASGRGTYEQYF
NA,NA,TRBJ2-1,TRBV19,TGTGCCAGTAGTATAGACTTAGCGAGGGCTATTATTTCGGGTAGCTCCTACAATGAGCAGTTCTTC,CASSIDLARAIISGSSYNEQFF
NA,TRBD2,TRBJ2-3,TRBV7-8,TGTGCCAGCAGCTTTGGCGGGGGGGCAAATACGCAGTATTTT,CASSFGGGANTQYF
NA,NA,TRBJ1-1,TRBV10-3,TGTGCCATCAGTGGACCGGAGCTGAACACTGAAGCTTTCTTT,CAISGPELNTEAFF
NA,NA,TRBJ1-5,TRBV7-2,TGTGCCAGCAGCCCCTCGACAGCCCGGGGGCAGCCCCAGCATTTT,CASSPSTARGQPQHF
NA,NA,TRBJ1-2,TRBV6-5,TGTGCCAGCAGTTCCGATTGGACGGCCTCCTACACCTTC,CASSSDWTASYTF
NA,NA,TRBJ1-5,TRBV28,TGTGCCAGCAGTTTAACTGAGGGCAAGTGGCATCAGCCCCAGCATTTT,CASSLTEGKWHQPQHF
NA,NA,TRBJ1-3,TRBV5-1,TGCGCCAGCAGCCGCGAGGGGGCTGGAAACACCATATATTTT,CASSREGAGNTIYF
NA,NA,TRBJ1-5,TRBV5-5,TGTGCCAGCAGCGTACATACAGGACGGGACCCACCGGGTCAGCCCCAGCATTTT,CASSVHTGRDPPGQPQHF
NA,TRBD2,TRBJ2-7,TRBV6-5,TGTGCCAGCAGTTACCTAGCGGGGCCAGACTACGAGCAGTACTTC,CASSYLAGPDYEQYF
few,NA,TRBJ2-5,TRBV7-2,TGTGCCAGCGGGCAAACCGGTGGGACCCAGTACTTC,CASGQTGGTQYF
NA,NA,TRBJ2-2,TRBV5-6,TGTGCCAGCAGCTTGAAGTTGACCGGGGAGCTGTTTTTT,CASSLKLTGELFF
few,TRBD1,TRBJ2-7,TRBV5-4,TGTGCCAGCAGCCTTCACAGGGGAAGTTCCTACGAGCAGTACTTC,CASSLHRGSSYEQYF
NA,NA,TRBJ1-2,TRBV28,TGTGCCAGCAATCGTGTAGCAAGGGTTTATGGCTACACCTTC,CASNRVARVYGYTF
NA,NA,TRBJ1-4,TRBV18,TGTGCCAGCTCACCATCGGGCGGGGGCGAAAAACTGTTTTTT,CASSPSGGGEKLFF
NA,NA,TRBJ1-2,TRBV27,TGTGCCAGCAAGTCGACAGACGGGGATCTGGACTATGGCTACACCTTC,CASKSTDGDLDYGYTF
NA,NA,TRBJ1-3,TRBV7-8,TGTGCCAGCAGCCGGGTGATGGGGATCACTGGAAACACCATATATTTT,CASSRVMGITGNTIYF
NA,NA,TRBJ1-1,TRBV7-2,TGTGCCAGCAGCTTACTGGGTCCAAGGTCATCTTCCGAAGGGATCTTT,CASSLLGPRSSSEGIF
few,NA,TRBJ1-4,TRBV10-3,TGTGCCATCAGTGCGTCCGAGATAAATGAAAAACTGTTTTTT,CAISASEINEKLFF
NA,NA,TRBJ1-5,TRBV6-5,TGTGCCAGCAGTTACCGGGCGGATCAGCCCCAGCATTTT,CASSYRADQPQHF
once,NA,TRBJ1-1,TRBV6-6,TGTGCCAGCAGTCCCGGGGGCAATGAAGCTTTCTTT,CASSPGGNEAFF
NA,NA,TRBJ1-1,TRBV19,TGTGCCAGTAGTCGGGACGGAATGAACACTGAAGCTTTCTTT,CASSRDGMNTEAFF
NA,NA,TRBJ1-2,TRBV6-6,TGTGCCAGCACCCTGGGGGGGACCTATGGCTACACCTTC,CASTLGGTYGYTF
NA,NA,TRBJ2-5,TRBV7-9,TGTGCCAGCAGCTTTATCGGGGCTGTGACCAGGACCCAGTACTTC,CASSFIGAVTRTQYF
NA,NA,TRBJ2-2,TRBV7-2,TGTGCCAGCAGCTTAGACCCTAACGCGAACACCGGGGAGCTGTTTTTT,CASSLDPNANTGELFF
NA,NA,TRBJ1-5,TRBV7-2,TGTGCCAGCAGCTTAGACCGGGGGAATCCCAATCAGCCCCAGCATTTT,CASSLDRGNPNQPQHF
NA,NA,TRBJ1-6,TRBV6-6,TGTGCCAGCAGTTACATCCAGAATTCACCCCTCCACTTT,CASSYIQNSPLHF
NA,TRBD1,TRBJ1-6,TRBV5-1,TGCGCCAGCAGCTTGGTACAGGGGGCGAATTCACCCCTCCACTTT,CASSLVQGANSPLHF
NA,TRBD1,TRBJ2-1,TRBV5-1,TGCGCCAGCAGCTTTCGGACAGGGATCAACAATGAGCAGTTCTTC,CASSFRTGINNEQFF
once,TRBD1,TRBJ2-7,TRBV6-5,TGTGCCAGCAGATCCCGGGACAGGGGCCGTTTAACTGAATTC,CASRSRDRGRLTEF
NA,NA,TRBJ1-2,TRBV19,TGTGCCAGTATTGCTGGGCAGGGGTTAGGCTATGGCTACACCTTC,CASIAGQGLGYGYTF
NA,NA,TRBJ1-5,TRBV6-4,TGTGCCAGGACTGACAGAAGCAATCAGCCCCAGCATTTT,CARTDRSNQPQHF
NA,TRBD1,TRBJ2-3,TRBV19,TGTGCCACCGGGACAGGGGCCGGAGATACGCAGTATTTT,CATGTGAGDTQYF
NA,TRBD1,TRBJ1-6,TRBV11-2,TGTGCCAGCAGCCACAGCGGGACAGTAAACTCACCCCTCCACTTT,CASSHSGTVNSPLHF
NA,NA,TRBJ2-1,TRBV27,TGTGCCAGTCGTCATAGCTCCTACAATGAGCAGTTCTTC,CASRHSSYNEQFF
NA,NA,TRBJ1-1,TRBV5-5,TGTGCCAGCAGCTTGTCGAGTAGTACTGAAGCTTTCTTT,CASSLSSSTEAFF
NA,TRBD1,TRBJ1-5,TRBV7-2,TGTGCCAGCAGCCACGGCGGGACAGCTTCATTTAGCAATCAGCCCCAGCATTTT,CASSHGGTASFSNQPQHF
once,NA,TRBJ2-5,TRBV18,TGTGCCAGCTCACCCGAACTCCAAGAGACCCAGTACTTC,CASSPELQETQYF
NA,NA,TRBJ2-2,TRBV9,TGTGCCAGCAGCGCAGTCTTGAACACCGGGGAGCTGTTTTTT,CASSAVLNTGELFF
NA,NA,TRBJ2-7,TRBV7-3,TGTGCCAGCAGCACAGGACAGACGGGGGCCTACGAGCAGTACTTC,CASSTGQTGAYEQYF
NA,TRBD2,TRBJ2-7,TRBV7-6,TGTGCCAGCAGCTCCTCTCTAGCGGGGGGTTCCTACGAGCAGTACTTC,CASSSSLAGGSYEQYF
NA,NA,TRBJ1-4,TRBV19,TGTGCCAGTCGGTATAGGGATGAAAAACTGTTTTTT,CASRYRDEKLFF
NA,NA,TRBJ2-1,TRBV5-1,TGCGCCAGCAGCTCACCGTCAAGCAATTATGCCTACAATGAGCAGTTCTTC,CASSSPSSNYAYNEQFF
NA,NA,TRBJ1-2,TRBV3-1/TRBV3-2,TGTGCCAGCAGCCAAGAAGGCGTCGCGGGCTACACCTTC,CASSQEGVAGYTF
NA,NA,TRBJ2-2,TRBV5-1,TGCGCCAGCGGGGGGCAGGGGAACACCGGGGAGCTGTTTTTT,CASGGQGNTGELFF
once,NA,TRBJ1-1,TRBV18,TGTGCCAGCTCGTCGACAGATAACACTGAAGCTTTCTTT,CASSSTDNTEAFF
once,NA,TRBJ1-1,TRBV11-2,TGTGCCAGCAGCTTAGGACAAATGAACACTGAAGCTTTCTTT,CASSLGQMNTEAFF
once,NA,TRBJ1-1,TRBV27,TGTGCCAGCAGTCCCCAAAGGGAGTCGGTTCTATCTGAAGCTTTCTTT,CASSPQRESVLSEAFF
NA,NA,TRBJ1-1,TRBV28,TGTGCCAGCACCTCAGGGGAGAGCACTGAAGCTTTCTTT,CASTSGESTEAFF
NA,NA,TRBJ1-4,TRBV18,TGTGCCAGCTCACCGGACGGGGCAACTAATGAAAAACTGTTTTTT,CASSPDGATNEKLFF
NA,NA,TRBJ1-2,TRBV6-2/TRBV6-3,TGTGCCAGCAGTTACTCGACGGGGGGCGTCGCCTTTACTAACTATGGCTACACCTTC,CASSYSTGGVAFTNYGYTF